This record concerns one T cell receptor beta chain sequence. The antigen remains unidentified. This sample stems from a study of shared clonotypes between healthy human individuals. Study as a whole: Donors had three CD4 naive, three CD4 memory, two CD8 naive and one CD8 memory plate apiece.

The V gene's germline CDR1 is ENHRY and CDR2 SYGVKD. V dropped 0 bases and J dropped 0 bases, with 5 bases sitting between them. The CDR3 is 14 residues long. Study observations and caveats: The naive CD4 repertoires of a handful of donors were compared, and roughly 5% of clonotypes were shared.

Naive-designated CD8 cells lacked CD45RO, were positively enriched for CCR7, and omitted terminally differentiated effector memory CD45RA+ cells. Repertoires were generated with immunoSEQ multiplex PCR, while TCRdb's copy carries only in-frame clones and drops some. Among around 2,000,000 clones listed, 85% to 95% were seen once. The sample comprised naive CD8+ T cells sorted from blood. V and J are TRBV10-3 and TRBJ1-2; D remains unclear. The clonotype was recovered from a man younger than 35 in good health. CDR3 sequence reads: CAISESWANYGYTF. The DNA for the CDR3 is TGTGCCATCAGTGAGTCGTGGGCTAACTATGGCTACACCTTC.